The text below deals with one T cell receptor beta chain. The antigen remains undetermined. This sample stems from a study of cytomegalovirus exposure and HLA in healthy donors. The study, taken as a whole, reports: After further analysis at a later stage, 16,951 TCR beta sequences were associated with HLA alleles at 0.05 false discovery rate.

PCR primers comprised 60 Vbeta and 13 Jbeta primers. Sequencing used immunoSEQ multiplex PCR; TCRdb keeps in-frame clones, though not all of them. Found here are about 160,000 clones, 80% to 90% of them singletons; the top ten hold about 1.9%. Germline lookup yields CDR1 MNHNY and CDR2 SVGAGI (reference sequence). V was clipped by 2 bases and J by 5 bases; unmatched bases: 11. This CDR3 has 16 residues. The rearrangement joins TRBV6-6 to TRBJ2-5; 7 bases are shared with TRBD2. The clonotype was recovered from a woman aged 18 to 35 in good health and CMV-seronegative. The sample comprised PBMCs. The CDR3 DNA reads TGTGCCAGCAGTTACGATCCCTATGTGGGAGGGGAGACCCAGTACTTC. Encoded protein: CASSYDPYVGGETQYF.